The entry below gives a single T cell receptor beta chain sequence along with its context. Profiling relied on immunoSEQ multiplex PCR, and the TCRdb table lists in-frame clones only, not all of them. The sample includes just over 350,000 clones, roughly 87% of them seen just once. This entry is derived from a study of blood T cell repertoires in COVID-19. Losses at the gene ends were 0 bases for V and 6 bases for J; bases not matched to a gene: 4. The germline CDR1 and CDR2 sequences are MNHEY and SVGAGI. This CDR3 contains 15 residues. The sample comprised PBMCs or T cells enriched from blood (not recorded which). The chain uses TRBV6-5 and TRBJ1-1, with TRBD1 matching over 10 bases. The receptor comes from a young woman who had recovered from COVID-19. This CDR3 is CASSYSGTGDAEAFF. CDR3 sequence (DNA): TGTGCCAGCAGTTACTCCGGGACAGGGGATGCTGAAGCTTTCTTT.